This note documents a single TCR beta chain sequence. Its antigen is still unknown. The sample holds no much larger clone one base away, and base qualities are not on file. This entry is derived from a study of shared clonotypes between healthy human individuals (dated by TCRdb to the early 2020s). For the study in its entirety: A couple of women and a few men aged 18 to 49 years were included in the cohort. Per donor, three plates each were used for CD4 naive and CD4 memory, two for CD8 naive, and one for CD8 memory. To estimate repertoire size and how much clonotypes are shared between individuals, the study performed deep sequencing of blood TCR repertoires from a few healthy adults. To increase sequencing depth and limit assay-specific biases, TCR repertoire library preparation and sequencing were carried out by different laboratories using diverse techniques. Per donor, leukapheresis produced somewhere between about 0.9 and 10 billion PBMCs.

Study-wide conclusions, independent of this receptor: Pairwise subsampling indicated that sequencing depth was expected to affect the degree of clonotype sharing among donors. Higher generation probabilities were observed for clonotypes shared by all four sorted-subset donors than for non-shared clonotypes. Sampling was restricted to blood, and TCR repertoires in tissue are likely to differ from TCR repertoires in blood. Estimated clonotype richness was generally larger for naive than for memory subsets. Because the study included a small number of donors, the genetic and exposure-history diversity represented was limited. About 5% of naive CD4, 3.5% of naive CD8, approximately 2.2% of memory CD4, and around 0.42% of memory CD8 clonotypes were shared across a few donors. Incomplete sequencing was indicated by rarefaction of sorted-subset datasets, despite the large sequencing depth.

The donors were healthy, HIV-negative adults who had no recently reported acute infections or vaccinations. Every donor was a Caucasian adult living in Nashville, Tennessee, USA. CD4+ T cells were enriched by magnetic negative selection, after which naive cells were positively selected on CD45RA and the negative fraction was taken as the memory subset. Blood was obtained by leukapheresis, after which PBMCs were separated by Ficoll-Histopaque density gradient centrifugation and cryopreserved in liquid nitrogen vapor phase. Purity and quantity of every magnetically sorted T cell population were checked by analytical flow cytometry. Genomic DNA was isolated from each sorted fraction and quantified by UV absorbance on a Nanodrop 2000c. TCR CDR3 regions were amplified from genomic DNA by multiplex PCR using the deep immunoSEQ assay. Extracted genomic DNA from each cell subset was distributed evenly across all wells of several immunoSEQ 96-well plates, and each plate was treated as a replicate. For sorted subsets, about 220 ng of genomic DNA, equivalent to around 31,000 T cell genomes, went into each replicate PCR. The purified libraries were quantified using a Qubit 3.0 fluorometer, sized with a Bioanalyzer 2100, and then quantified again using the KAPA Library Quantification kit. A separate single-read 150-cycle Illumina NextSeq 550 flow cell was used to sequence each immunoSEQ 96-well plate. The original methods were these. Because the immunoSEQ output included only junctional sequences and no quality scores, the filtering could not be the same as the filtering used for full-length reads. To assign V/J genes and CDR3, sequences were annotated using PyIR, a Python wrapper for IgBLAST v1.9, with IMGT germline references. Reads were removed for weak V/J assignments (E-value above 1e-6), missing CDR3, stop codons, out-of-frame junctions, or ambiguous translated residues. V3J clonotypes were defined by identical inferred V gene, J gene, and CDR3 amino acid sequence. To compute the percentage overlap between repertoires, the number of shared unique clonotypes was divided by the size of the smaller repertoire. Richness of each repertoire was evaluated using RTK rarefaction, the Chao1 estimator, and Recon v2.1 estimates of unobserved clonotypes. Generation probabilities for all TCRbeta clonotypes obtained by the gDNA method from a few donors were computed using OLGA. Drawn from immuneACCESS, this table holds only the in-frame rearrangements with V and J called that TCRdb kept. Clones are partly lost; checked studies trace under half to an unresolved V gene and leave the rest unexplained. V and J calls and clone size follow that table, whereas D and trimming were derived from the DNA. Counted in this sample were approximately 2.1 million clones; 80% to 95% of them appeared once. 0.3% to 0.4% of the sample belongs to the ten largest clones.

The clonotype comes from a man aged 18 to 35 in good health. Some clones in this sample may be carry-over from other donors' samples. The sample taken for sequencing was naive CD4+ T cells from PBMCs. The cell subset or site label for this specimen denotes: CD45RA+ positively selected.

The CDR3 protein is CTVGHSGANVLTF. The nucleotide sequence reads as follows: TGCACCGTAGGCCACTCTGGGGCCAACGTCCTGACTTTC. This receptor chain uses TRBV29-1 and TRBJ2-6, with the D gene not clear enough to name. The CDR3 covers 13 residues, taking in both the cysteine and the phenylalanine. Here the CDR3 DNA is all that survives: 39 bases in frame from base 1. Sequences SQVTM (CDR1) and ANQGSEA (CDR2) are obtained from the germline V gene.